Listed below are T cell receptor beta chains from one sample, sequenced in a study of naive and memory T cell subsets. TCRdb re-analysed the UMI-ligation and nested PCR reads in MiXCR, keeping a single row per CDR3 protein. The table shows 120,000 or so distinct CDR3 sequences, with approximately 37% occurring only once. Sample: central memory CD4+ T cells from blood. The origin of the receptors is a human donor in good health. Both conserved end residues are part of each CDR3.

CDR3aa: CASSMIGANTGELFF
j_gene: TRBJ2-2
v_gene: TRBV19

CDR3aa: CASSSRIDRDTYNEQFF
j_gene: TRBJ2-1
v_gene: TRBV12-3/TRBV12-4

CDR3aa: CASSLQQGATGYTF
j_gene: TRBJ1-2
v_gene: TRBV5-1

CDR3aa: CSVIISDRGTYNEQFF
j_gene: TRBJ2-1
v_gene: TRBV29-1

CDR3aa: CSARASIETQYF
j_gene: TRBJ2-5
v_gene: TRBV20-1

CDR3aa: CASSQALQRESSRVGDTQYF
j_gene: TRBJ2-3
v_gene: TRBV4-1

CDR3aa: CTTTGTEGLHEQFF
j_gene: TRBJ2-1
v_gene: TRBV29-1

CDR3aa: CSVGRGQGYNEQFF
j_gene: TRBJ2-1
v_gene: TRBV29-1

CDR3aa: CATQGDSYNSPLHF
j_gene: TRBJ1-6
v_gene: TRBV28

CDR3aa: CASSLVLASSYEQYF
j_gene: TRBJ2-7
v_gene: TRBV11-2

CDR3aa: CSATLGLAGVGNPYEQYF
j_gene: TRBJ2-7
v_gene: TRBV20-1

CDR3aa: CASSLGGLGLAGAPRLTQYF
j_gene: TRBJ2-5
v_gene: TRBV7-2

CDR3aa: CAISRGTDTQYF
j_gene: TRBJ2-3
v_gene: TRBV10-3

CDR3aa: CASRPGTATYEQYF
j_gene: TRBJ2-7
v_gene: TRBV28

CDR3aa: CASSMTGGAGYGYTF
j_gene: TRBJ1-2
v_gene: TRBV27

CDR3aa: CASSSGTESSGNTIYF
j_gene: TRBJ1-3
v_gene: TRBV5-1

CDR3aa: CSAAGQMNTEAFF
j_gene: TRBJ1-1
v_gene: TRBV20-1

CDR3aa: CASSEVGSYYEQYF
j_gene: TRBJ2-7
v_gene: TRBV2

CDR3aa: CASSGGRAINEQFF
j_gene: TRBJ2-1
v_gene: TRBV14

CDR3aa: CSVGGLAGGAYEQYF
j_gene: TRBJ2-7
v_gene: TRBV29-1

CDR3aa: CASSLEGRGRGTGELFF
j_gene: TRBJ2-2
v_gene: TRBV11-3

CDR3aa: CSVAASGSYTDTQYF
j_gene: TRBJ2-3
v_gene: TRBV29-1

CDR3aa: CASIAPKNTEAFF
j_gene: TRBJ1-1
v_gene: TRBV4-1

CDR3aa: CAWNRRGSGNTIYF
j_gene: TRBJ1-3
v_gene: TRBV30

CDR3aa: CASSPGQGIEKLFF
j_gene: TRBJ1-4
v_gene: TRBV5-6

CDR3aa: CASSQVGQSYGYTF
j_gene: TRBJ1-2
v_gene: TRBV3-1

CDR3aa: CASSRITGELFF
j_gene: TRBJ2-2
v_gene: TRBV19

CDR3aa: CSAAGQLDYEQYF
j_gene: TRBJ2-7
v_gene: TRBV20-1

CDR3aa: CASSLGFQETQYF
j_gene: TRBJ2-5
v_gene: TRBV5-6

CDR3aa: CSATRGTGVGQPQHF
j_gene: TRBJ1-5
v_gene: TRBV20-1

CDR3aa: CASSIQLAADTQYF
j_gene: TRBJ2-3
v_gene: TRBV19

CDR3aa: CSARGQAPEARNF
j_gene: TRBJ2-5
v_gene: TRBV20-1

CDR3aa: CAWKRSNYGYTF
j_gene: TRBJ1-2
v_gene: TRBV30

CDR3aa: CASSISAGTGKDNEQFF
j_gene: TRBJ2-1
v_gene: TRBV19

CDR3aa: CASSYVTGGGRETQYF
j_gene: TRBJ2-5
v_gene: TRBV5-1

CDR3aa: CASSLRPPPSGETQYF
j_gene: TRBJ2-5
v_gene: TRBV5-1

CDR3aa: CASSVGNGNEQFF
j_gene: TRBJ2-1
v_gene: TRBV2

CDR3aa: CASSEAGRQPQHF
j_gene: TRBJ1-5
v_gene: TRBV2

CDR3aa: CASSLSSGRPHIKDTQYF
j_gene: TRBJ2-3
v_gene: TRBV6-2/TRBV6-3

CDR3aa: CASSRGLPETQYF
j_gene: TRBJ2-5
v_gene: TRBV7-9

CDR3aa: CASSPPGLAGGRSYNEQFF
j_gene: TRBJ2-1
v_gene: TRBV18

CDR3aa: CAWSVLGAKDYEQYF
j_gene: TRBJ2-7
v_gene: TRBV30

CDR3aa: CASTRQPSSGANVLTF
j_gene: TRBJ2-6
v_gene: TRBV27

CDR3aa: CASSLRLGLAGEASRNEQFF
j_gene: TRBJ2-1
v_gene: TRBV7-9

CDR3aa: CSAFTGSNQPQHF
j_gene: TRBJ1-5
v_gene: TRBV20-1

CDR3aa: CASSLSLRGTYEQYF
j_gene: TRBJ2-7
v_gene: TRBV27

CDR3aa: CASSPPTSGGETQYF
j_gene: TRBJ2-5
v_gene: TRBV12-3/TRBV12-4

CDR3aa: CASGAWGTGAAYNEQFF
j_gene: TRBJ2-1
v_gene: TRBV6-2/TRBV6-3

CDR3aa: CASRPLGIYNEQFF
j_gene: TRBJ2-1
v_gene: TRBV19

CDR3aa: CASSDRGQRYGEQYF
j_gene: TRBJ2-7
v_gene: TRBV2

CDR3aa: CASSLRPTWGTGTEQYF
j_gene: TRBJ2-7
v_gene: TRBV7-9

CDR3aa: CSVQRDREGEQYF
j_gene: TRBJ2-7
v_gene: TRBV29-1

CDR3aa: CSANNRVAGTYEQYF
j_gene: TRBJ2-7
v_gene: TRBV20-1

CDR3aa: CASSLTGGTYEQYF
j_gene: TRBJ2-7
v_gene: TRBV7-9

CDR3aa: CASSLAGPRGQPQHF
j_gene: TRBJ1-5
v_gene: TRBV7-2

CDR3aa: CASSLGTTREAFF
j_gene: TRBJ1-1
v_gene: TRBV18

CDR3aa: CASSPWTNTGELFF
j_gene: TRBJ2-2
v_gene: TRBV5-1

CDR3aa: CSASGTGGVPYNEQFF
j_gene: TRBJ2-1
v_gene: TRBV20-1

CDR3aa: CASSLGGRTGYEQYF
j_gene: TRBJ2-7
v_gene: TRBV12-3/TRBV12-4

CDR3aa: CASSEWTSGGYNEQFF
j_gene: TRBJ2-1
v_gene: TRBV28